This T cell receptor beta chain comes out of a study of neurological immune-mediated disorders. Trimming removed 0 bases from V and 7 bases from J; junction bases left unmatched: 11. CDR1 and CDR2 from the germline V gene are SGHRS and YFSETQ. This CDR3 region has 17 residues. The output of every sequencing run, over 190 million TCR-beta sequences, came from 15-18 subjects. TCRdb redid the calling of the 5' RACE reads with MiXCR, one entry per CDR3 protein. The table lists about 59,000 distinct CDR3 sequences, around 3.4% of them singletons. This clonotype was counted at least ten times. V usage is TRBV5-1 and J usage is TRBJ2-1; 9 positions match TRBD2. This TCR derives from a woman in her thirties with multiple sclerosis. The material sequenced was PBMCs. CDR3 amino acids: CASSLGLAGVLGNEQFF. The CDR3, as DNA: TGCGCCAGCAGCTTGGGGTTAGCGGGAGTCTTAGGTAATGAGCAGTTCTTC.